This TCR beta chain comes out of a study of CD8 T cells in ankylosing spondylitis. TCRdb re-called the 5' RACE reads through MiXCR, storing one row per CDR3 protein. In the table there are some 30,000 distinct CDR3 sequences, 14% of which are singletons. This clonotype came up a few times. Its antigen remains unidentified. Study-wide results and limits: Certain motif variants had earlier been reported in reactive arthritis synovial fluid and blood. A TCR beta motif made of 7 to 9 highly homologous variants seemed typical of ankylosing spondylitis blood. Disease-linked clones displayed a CD8+ phenotype and appeared relatively rarely in peripheral blood. Disease-linked clones reportedly showed significant enrichment in matched ankylosing spondylitis synovial fluid.

The sample taken for sequencing was blood. This sequence originates from a male donor with ankylosing spondylitis or in good health (not recorded which).

The CDR3 DNA is TGCAGCGTTAAGTCCGGGGATGAGCAGTTCTTC. Encoded protein: CSVKSGDEQFF. The rearrangement links TRBV29-1 to TRBJ2-1, with D perhaps matching TRBD2 (5 bases). V lost 5 bases and J lost 8, with 10 bases in between. The CDR3 extends over 11 amino acids. CDR1 is SQVTM and CDR2 is ANQGSEA in the germline V gene.